The rows below give T cell receptor beta chains drawn from one sample of a study of cytomegalovirus exposure and HLA in healthy donors. The repertoire was sequenced with immunoSEQ multiplex PCR; TCRdb's copy has only in-frame clones and lacks some. The sample gives about 160,000 clones, around 72% of which show up once; 1.1% to 1.5% is in the top ten. Sequencing used PBMCs. The receptors come from a man in his fifties in good health and CMV-seronegative. The CDR3 runs from the conserved cysteine through the conserved F or W. Fields, in order: clone size, J gene, V gene, D gene, CDR3 DNA, CDR3 protein. The D gene is left open where the match is weak. The size of a clone is reported for some rows only, either as once, few or many, or as a class for expanded clones.

NA TRBJ1-6 TRBV11-2 TRBD1 TGTGCCAGCAGCACGACAGGGAATTCACCCCTCCACTTT CASSTTGNSPLHF
few TRBJ1-2 TRBV6-6 NA TGTGCCAGCAGTTACTCTCGTCTGGAACCCCAGGCAGTAGCCTTC CASSYSRLEPQAVAF
NA TRBJ1-2 TRBV6-6 TRBD1 TGTGCCAGCAGGACAGGGGGTACGAGTGGCTACACCTTC CASRTGGTSGYTF
NA TRBJ2-2 TRBV4-3 NA TGCGCCAGCAGCCAAGAGGGGGGCACCGGGGAGCTGTTTTTT CASSQEGGTGELFF
few TRBJ2-7 TRBV12-2 NA TGTGCAAGTCGCTCCCGGGACAGGGGAGCCTACGAGCAGTACTTC CASRSRDRGAYEQYF
NA TRBJ1-1 TRBV7-2 NA TGTGCCAGCAGCTTACAGGGTGGGACTGAAGCTTTCTTT CASSLQGGTEAFF
few TRBJ2-3 TRBV5-1 NA TGCGCCAGCAGCCCTCAATGGGGACTGGACACAGATACGCAGTATTTT CASSPQWGLDTDTQYF
NA TRBJ2-1 TRBV19 TRBD1 TGTGCCAGTAGCATTAAGACGGGACAGGGGGTCAATGAGCAGTTCTTC CASSIKTGQGVNEQFF
NA TRBJ2-7 TRBV19 TRBD1 TGTGCCAGTTCGGACAGGGCTGCGGACGAGCAGTACTTC CASSDRAADEQYF
few TRBJ2-2 TRBV27 TRBD2 TGTGCCGAGGGACTACGGGGAGGCGGGGAGCTGTTTTTT CAEGLRGGGELFF
NA TRBJ2-5 TRBV4-1 NA TGCGCCAGCAGCCAGGGACATGGGGTAGAGACCCAGTACTTC CASSQGHGVETQYF
few TRBJ1-2 TRBV11-2 NA TGTGCCAGCAGCTTAGATCGGGGGATGAGTGGCTACACCTTC CASSLDRGMSGYTF
NA TRBJ1-5 TRBV6-1 NA TGTGCCACCGGCGGTTATGGCAATCAGCCCCAGCATTTT CATGGYGNQPQHF
once TRBJ2-3 TRBV6-5 TRBD2 TGTGCCAGCAGTTCAGCGGGGGGGAAAGATACGCAGTATTTT CASSSAGGKDTQYF
NA TRBJ2-3 TRBV7-2 NA TGTGCCAGCAGCTTACTAGGACAGAGAACAGATACGCAGTATTTT CASSLLGQRTDTQYF
NA TRBJ1-2 TRBV6-5 NA TGTGCCAGCAGTTACAGGACAGCGAATGGCTACACCTTC CASSYRTANGYTF
NA TRBJ2-2 TRBV6-1 NA TGTGCCAGCATAATCCAGGGAACGAACACCGGGGAGCTGTTTTTT CASIIQGTNTGELFF
few TRBJ1-1 TRBV6-5 TRBD1 TGTGCCAGCAGTGCCCCAGGGGGCAGGACTGAAGCTTTCTTT CASSAPGGRTEAFF
few TRBJ2-7 TRBV7-2 TRBD1 TGTGCCAGCAGCCTGGGACAGGGGCCCTCGATACTATTC CASSLGQGPSILF
NA TRBJ1-5 TRBV5-1 TRBD1 TGCGCCAGCAGCCCGGGACAGGAGAATCAGCCCCAGCATTTT CASSPGQENQPQHF
NA TRBJ2-2 TRBV5-4 NA TGTGCCAGCAGCATCGGGACTGACACCGGGGAGCTGTTTTTT CASSIGTDTGELFF
NA TRBJ2-7 TRBV28 NA TGTGCCAGCAAAAGCTCCTCCTACGAGCAGTACTTC CASKSSSYEQYF
NA TRBJ2-3 TRBV5-1 TRBD2 TGCGCCAGCAGCCCCACGGGGGGGCGAGGAGATACGCAGTATTTT CASSPTGGRGDTQYF
few TRBJ2-5 TRBV7-2 NA TGTGCCAGCAGCTTAGTTAAAATCTACCAAGAGACCCAGTACTTC CASSLVKIYQETQYF
NA TRBJ1-4 TRBV6-1 NA TGTGCCAGCACCTATTTTACAGTTTCAAATGAAAAACTGTTTTTT CASTYFTVSNEKLFF
few TRBJ1-5 TRBV6-5 NA TGTGCCAGCAGTTCACAGGGTTACGGCAATCAGCCCCAGCATTTT CASSSQGYGNQPQHF
NA TRBJ2-7 TRBV10-1 TRBD2 TGCGCCAGCACTGATACTAGCGGGGGGCTGATGACTACCTACTACGAGCAGTACTTC CASTDTSGGLMTTYYEQYF
NA TRBJ1-5 TRBV18 TRBD1 TGTGCCAGCTCACCAACAGGGGACGTCCAGCATTTT CASSPTGDVQHF
once TRBJ2-2 TRBV4-1 NA TGCGCCAGCAGCCATCCCGAGTTAAACACCGGGGAGCTGTTTTTT CASSHPELNTGELFF
NA TRBJ2-3 TRBV5-4 NA TGTGCCAGCAGCTCGGCAGGTTCGGATACGCAGTATTTT CASSSAGSDTQYF
NA TRBJ1-1 TRBV10-3 NA TGTGCCATCGGCAGAGACATGAACACTGAAGCTTTCTTT CAIGRDMNTEAFF
few TRBJ2-7 TRBV5-1 TRBD1 TGCGCCAGCAGCTCAGGGACAGTAAGGGGAAACGAGCAGTACTTC CASSSGTVRGNEQYF
NA TRBJ2-7 TRBV11-2 NA TGTGCCAGCAGCCCTATAGTAGACTCCTACGAGCAGTACTTC CASSPIVDSYEQYF
NA TRBJ2-5 TRBV19 TRBD2 TGTGCCAGCGGGGGACTAGCCCCTCGAGAGACCCAGTACTTC CASGGLAPRETQYF
few TRBJ2-2 TRBV4-2 TRBD1 TGTGCCAGCAGCCAACCCGACAGGGGGGGGTTCTCGGGGGAGCTGTTTTTT CASSQPDRGGFSGELFF
few TRBJ1-1 TRBV9 TRBD1 TGTGCCAGCAGGTCCGGGACAGGTTTGAACACTGAAGCTTTCTTT CASRSGTGLNTEAFF
once TRBJ1-2 TRBV6-1 TRBD1 TGTGCCAGCAGTTGGGACAGTTGGGAGGGCTACACCTTC CASSWDSWEGYTF
few TRBJ1-3 TRBV5-6 TRBD1 TGTGCCAGCAGCTTGGGTAGCGGGACAGGGTCTGCGCGAGGAAACACCATATATTTT CASSLGSGTGSARGNTIYF
NA TRBJ1-2 TRBV7-2 NA TGTGCCAGCAGGCCCTCCGCAGGGATCTATGGCTACACCTTC CASRPSAGIYGYTF
few TRBJ2-7 TRBV5-4 TRBD1 TGTGCCAGCAGCTCCCCACAGGGGGCGTATGGGTACGAGCAGTACTTC CASSSPQGAYGYEQYF